This record covers a single TCR beta chain. Its antigen is not identified. Assay: immunoSEQ multiplex PCR; the TCRdb copy retains only in-frame clones and omits some. The data contain 55,000 or so clones, over 60% of them seen just once; the ten biggest clones take up roughly 4.5%. CDR3 length: 14 residues. V trimming: 4 bases; J trimming: 4 bases; junction bases outside the gene matches: 4. From germline, CDR1 is SGHRS and CDR2 YFSETQ. The data derive from a study of CD4+ T cells in melanoma. Study observations and caveats: CD8+ T cell, macrophage and B cell function reportedly correlated with neoantigen-specific CD4+ T cells. Diverse differentiation states were reported for melanoma neoantigen-specific CD4+ T cells.

This clonotype was obtained from a human donor with melanoma. This rearrangement joins TRBV5-1 to TRBJ2-1, with 8 bases matching TRBD2. Sequencing was carried out using tumor tissue. CDR3 bases: TGCGCCAGCAGCCGGGGGGGCCCATACAATGAGCAGTTCTTC. As protein: CASSRGGPYNEQFF.